This TCR beta chain was recorded in a study of blood T cell repertoires in COVID-19. Study-level background: Sites in the United States, Italy and Spain provided acute and convalescent COVID-19 samples.

Original analysis: Counts of nucleated cells, estimated from reference gene primer amplification, were obtained. Produced via immunoSEQ multiplex PCR; TCRdb's table is partial and in-frame only. That table supplies the V and J calls and clone size; D and trimming were determined from the DNA. Of more than 90,000 clones detected, around 80% appear once; the ten largest clones hold 3.5% to 5%. This CDR3 region has 16 residues. CDR1 LGHNA and CDR2 YSLEER come from the germline V gene. Trimming took 4 bases from V and 6 from J; bases not matched to a gene: 12. The sequence derives from a man aged 55 to 70 with acute or convalescent COVID-19. Source material: peripheral blood. The rearrangement joins TRBV4-3 to TRBJ2-1; 7 bases match TRBD2. This CDR3 is CASSRDYRFGGNEQFF. CDR3 coding DNA: TGCGCCAGCAGCCGGGACTACCGCTTTGGAGGCAATGAGCAGTTCTTC.